The clone carrying this TCR beta chain turned up a few times. This sample is part of a study of blood T cell repertoires in COVID-19. The overall study: Italy, Spain and the United States were the sources of the convalescent and acute COVID-19 samples. T cells, B-cell-depleted T cells, or PBMCs provided the cDNA or gDNA that served as material.

Original methodology: Reference gene primers were amplified, and this amplification served to estimate nucleated cell counts. Here immunoSEQ multiplex PCR was the method, and the copy in TCRdb shows in-frame clones only, minus some. Clone size and V and J calls were adopted from that table, with D and trimming inferred from the DNA. The sample holds 150,000 to 200,000 clones, around 80% seen once. V was trimmed by 0 bases and J by 0 bases, leaving 5 bases between them. The germline CDR1 and CDR2 sequences are MNHEY and SVGAGI. CDR3 length equals 14 residues. The source of this sequence is a woman aged 80 or over with active or convalescent COVID-19. The gene calls are TRBV6-5 and TRBJ1-1; D is undetermined. Sequenced input: peripheral blood. The CDR3 region is CASSYSSVNTEAFF. The CDR3, as DNA: TGTGCCAGCAGTTACTCGAGCGTGAACACTGAAGCTTTCTTT.